This T cell receptor (beta chain) was obtained from a study of vaccination effects on CD4 cells after COVID-19. Study information: Participants were given two doses of BNT162b2 or mRNA-1273 vaccine.

Some clones are missing from TCRdb's copy, which holds only in-frame ones; the method was immunoSEQ multiplex PCR. Here the sample spans 25,000 or so clones, approximately 80% being singletons. The CDR3 covers 16 residues. Per germline, CDR1 SGDLS and CDR2 YYNGEE. The germline V and J ends were trimmed by 0 bases and 8 bases, with 17 bases remaining between them. Turning to this clone: As yet, its antigen is unknown.

Peptide-pool stimulation followed by sequencing identified expanded antigen-specific CD4+ clonotypes in the ViraFEST assay. Isolating CD4+ T cells followed approximately ten days of culture. Negative nucleocapsid antibody tests before and after vaccination confirmed no previous SARS-CoV-2 infection. Each culture well received a few million PBMC. These cells were then cultured in IMDM with approximately 9.8 IU/ml IL-2 and 10 ug/ml peptides. Half the medium was replaced with IL-2 medium on days 3 and 7. Findings and caveats of the study: Marked clonal contraction was seen late after vaccination (in both infection- and vaccine-induced clones).

The chain couples TRBV9 to TRBJ1-4, with D possibly matching TRBD1 (5 bases). The sequences come from CD4+ T cells from PBMCs cultured with HCoV-NL63 spike peptides, collected before COVID-19 vaccination. The origin of this receptor is a human donor who received a COVID-19 vaccine. The CDR3 DNA reads TGTGCCAGCAGCGTAGGAGGCAGGGAGGGTTACGAAAAACTGTTTTTT. This codes for CASSVGGREGYEKLFF.